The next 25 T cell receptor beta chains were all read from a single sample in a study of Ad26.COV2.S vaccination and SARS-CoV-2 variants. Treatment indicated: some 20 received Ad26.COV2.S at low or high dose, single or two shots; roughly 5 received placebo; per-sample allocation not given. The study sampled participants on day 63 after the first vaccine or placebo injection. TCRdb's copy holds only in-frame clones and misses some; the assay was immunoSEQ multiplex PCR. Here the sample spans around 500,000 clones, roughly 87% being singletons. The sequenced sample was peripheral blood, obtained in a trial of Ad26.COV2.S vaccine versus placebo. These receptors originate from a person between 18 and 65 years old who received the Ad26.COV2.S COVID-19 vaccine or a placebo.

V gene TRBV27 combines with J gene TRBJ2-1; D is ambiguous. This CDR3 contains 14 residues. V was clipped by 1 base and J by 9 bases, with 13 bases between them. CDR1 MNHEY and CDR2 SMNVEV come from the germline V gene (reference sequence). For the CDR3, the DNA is TGTGCCAGCAGTTTATTAAGTGTCGCTCGTGAGCAGTTCTTC. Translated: CASSLLSVAREQFF.

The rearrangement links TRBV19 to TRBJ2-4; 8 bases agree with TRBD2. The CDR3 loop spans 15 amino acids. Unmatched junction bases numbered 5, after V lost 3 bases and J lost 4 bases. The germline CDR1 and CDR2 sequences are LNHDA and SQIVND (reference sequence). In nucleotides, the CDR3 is TGTGCCAGTAGTATCGGCACTAGCGGTAAAAACATTCAGTACTTC. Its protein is CASSIGTSGKNIQYF.

DNA of the CDR3: TGCGCCAGCAGCCACGGCAGGGGGTTTGATTCACCCCTCCACTTT. Protein sequence: CASSHGRGFDSPLHF. The chain is built from TRBV4-1 and TRBJ1-6, with 7 positions matching TRBD1. The junction had 7 bases not matched to a gene; V was cut back by 3 bases and J by 8 bases. This CDR3 spans 15 amino acids. CDR1 and CDR2 (germline): MGHRA, YSYEKL.

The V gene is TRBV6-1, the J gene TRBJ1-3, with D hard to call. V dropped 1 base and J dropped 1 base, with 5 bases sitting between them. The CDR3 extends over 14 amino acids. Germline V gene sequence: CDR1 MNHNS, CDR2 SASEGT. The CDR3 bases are TGTGCCAGCAGTGAAGTGCGGTCTGGAAACACCATATATTTT. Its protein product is CASSEVRSGNTIYF.

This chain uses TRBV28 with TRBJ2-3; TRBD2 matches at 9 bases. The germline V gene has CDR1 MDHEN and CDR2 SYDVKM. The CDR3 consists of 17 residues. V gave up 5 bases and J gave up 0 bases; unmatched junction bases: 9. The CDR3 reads CASSHTRLAESTDTQYF. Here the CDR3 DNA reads TGTGCCAGCAGTCATACCCGACTAGCGGAGAGCACAGATACGCAGTATTTT. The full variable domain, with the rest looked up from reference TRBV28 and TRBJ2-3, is DVKVTQSSRYLVKRTGEKVFLECVQDMDHENMFWYRQDPGLGLRLIYFSYDVKMKEKGDIPEGYSVSREKKERFSLILESASTNQTSMYLCASSHTRLAESTDTQYFGPGTRLTVL.

CDR3 DNA: TGTGCCAGCTCGCGGAAACAGCAAGAGACCCAGTACTTC. It is translated as CASSRKQQETQYF. V usage is TRBV18 and J usage is TRBJ2-5, with D unresolved. Per germline, CDR1 KGHSH and CDR2 LQKENI. The V end was cut by 6 bases, the J end by 2 bases, with 10 bases between. The CDR3 has 13 amino acids.

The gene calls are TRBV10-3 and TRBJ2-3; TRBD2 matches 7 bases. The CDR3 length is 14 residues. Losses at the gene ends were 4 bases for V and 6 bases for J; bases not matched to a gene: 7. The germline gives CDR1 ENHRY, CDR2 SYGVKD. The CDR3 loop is CAISGAGYTDTQYF. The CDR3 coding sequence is TGTGCCATCAGTGGAGCGGGGTACACGGATACGCAGTATTTT.

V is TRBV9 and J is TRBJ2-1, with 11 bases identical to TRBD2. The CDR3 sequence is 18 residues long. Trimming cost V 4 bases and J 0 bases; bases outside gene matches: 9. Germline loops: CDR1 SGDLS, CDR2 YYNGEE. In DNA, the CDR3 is TGTGCCAGCAGCCAGGGGCTAGCGGGAGGCAGCTCCTACAATGAGCAGTTCTTC. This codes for CASSQGLAGGSSYNEQFF.

The CDR3 sequence is CASSVDSSGRLGVGKNIQYF. The CDR3 DNA follows: TGTGCCAGCAGCGTAGATTCTAGCGGGAGGTTGGGGGTTGGCAAAAACATTCAGTACTTC. The chain joins TRBV9 to TRBJ2-4, with TRBD2 matching over 11 bases. Germline V lookup: CDR1 SGDLS, CDR2 YYNGEE. CDR3 length: 20 residues. J was trimmed by 3 bases and V by 0 bases; bases with no gene match: 14.

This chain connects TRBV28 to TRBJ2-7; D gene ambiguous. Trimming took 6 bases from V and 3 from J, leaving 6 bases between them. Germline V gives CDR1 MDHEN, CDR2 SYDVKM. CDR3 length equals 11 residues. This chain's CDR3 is CASRSDYEQYF. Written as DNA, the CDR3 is TGTGCCAGCAGGTCTGACTACGAGCAGTACTTC.

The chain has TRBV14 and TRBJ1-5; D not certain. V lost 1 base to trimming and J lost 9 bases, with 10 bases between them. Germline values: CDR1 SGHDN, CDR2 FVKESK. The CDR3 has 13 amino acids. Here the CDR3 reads CASSQGSGRPQHF. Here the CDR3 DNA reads TGTGCCAGCAGCCAAGGGTCTGGACGGCCCCAGCATTTT. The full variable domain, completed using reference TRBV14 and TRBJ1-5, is EAGVTQFPSHSVIEKGQTVTLRCDPISGHDNLYWYRRVMGKEIKFLLHFVKESKQDESGMPNNRFLAERTGGTYSTLKVQPAELEDSGVYFCASSQGSGRPQHFGDGTRLSIL.

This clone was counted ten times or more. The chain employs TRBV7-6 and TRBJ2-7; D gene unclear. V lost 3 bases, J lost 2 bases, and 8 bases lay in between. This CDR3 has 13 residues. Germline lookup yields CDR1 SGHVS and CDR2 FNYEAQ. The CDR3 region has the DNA TGTGCCAGCAGCTTGGGGTCGGCCTACGAGCAGTACTTC. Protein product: CASSLGSAYEQYF.

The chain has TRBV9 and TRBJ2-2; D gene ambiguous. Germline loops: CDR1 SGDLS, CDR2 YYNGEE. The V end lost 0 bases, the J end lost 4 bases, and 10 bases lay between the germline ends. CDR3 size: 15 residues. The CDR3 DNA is TGTGCCAGCAGCGTAGAAAGGAGACGCACCGGGGAGCTGTTTTTT. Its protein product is CASSVERRRTGELFF.

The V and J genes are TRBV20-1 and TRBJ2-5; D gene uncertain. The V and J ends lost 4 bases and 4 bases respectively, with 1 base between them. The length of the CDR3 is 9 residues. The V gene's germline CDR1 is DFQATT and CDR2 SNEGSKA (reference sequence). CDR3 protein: CSATETQYF. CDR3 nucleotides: TGCAGTGCTACAGAGACCCAGTACTTC.

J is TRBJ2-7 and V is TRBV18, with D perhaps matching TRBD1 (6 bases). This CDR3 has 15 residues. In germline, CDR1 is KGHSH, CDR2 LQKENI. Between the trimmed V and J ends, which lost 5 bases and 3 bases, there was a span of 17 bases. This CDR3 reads CASSDKGHLLYEQYF. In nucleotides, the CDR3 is TGTGCCAGCTCAGACAAGGGACACCTACTCTACGAGCAGTACTTC.

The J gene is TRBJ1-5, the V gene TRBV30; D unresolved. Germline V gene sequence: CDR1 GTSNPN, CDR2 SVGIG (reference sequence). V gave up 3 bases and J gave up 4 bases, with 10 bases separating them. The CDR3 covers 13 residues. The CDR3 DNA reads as TGTGCCTGGAGCAACCAAGGGAATCAGCCCCAGCATTTT. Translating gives CAWSNQGNQPQHF.

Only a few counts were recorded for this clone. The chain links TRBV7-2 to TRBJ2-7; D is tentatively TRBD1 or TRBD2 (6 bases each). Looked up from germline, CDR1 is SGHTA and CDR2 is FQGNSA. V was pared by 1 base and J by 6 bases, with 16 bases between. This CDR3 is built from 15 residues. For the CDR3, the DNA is TGTGCCAGCAGCTTAGTCGGGGGCGCTCCCATCGAGCAGTACTTC. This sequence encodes CASSLVGGAPIEQYF.

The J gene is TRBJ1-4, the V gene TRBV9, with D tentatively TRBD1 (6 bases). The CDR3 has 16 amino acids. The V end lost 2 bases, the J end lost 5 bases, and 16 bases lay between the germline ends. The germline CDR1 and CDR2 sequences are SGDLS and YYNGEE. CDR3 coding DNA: TGTGCCAGCAGCGTGGGGGCGGGCAGGGGCAATGAAAAACTGTTTTTT. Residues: CASSVGAGRGNEKLFF.

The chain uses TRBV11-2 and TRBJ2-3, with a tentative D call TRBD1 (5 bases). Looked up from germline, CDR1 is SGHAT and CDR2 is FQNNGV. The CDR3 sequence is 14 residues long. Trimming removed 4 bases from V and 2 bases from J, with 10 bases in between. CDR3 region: CASSWGQFTDTQYF. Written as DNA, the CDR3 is TGTGCCAGCAGCTGGGGCCAATTCACAGATACGCAGTATTTT.

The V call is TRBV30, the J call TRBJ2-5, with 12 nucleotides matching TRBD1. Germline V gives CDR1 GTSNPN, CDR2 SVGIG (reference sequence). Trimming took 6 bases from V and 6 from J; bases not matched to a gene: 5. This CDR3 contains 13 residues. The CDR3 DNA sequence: TGTGCCTGCACCGGGACAGGGGGCAAGACCCAGTACTTC. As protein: CACTGTGGKTQYF.

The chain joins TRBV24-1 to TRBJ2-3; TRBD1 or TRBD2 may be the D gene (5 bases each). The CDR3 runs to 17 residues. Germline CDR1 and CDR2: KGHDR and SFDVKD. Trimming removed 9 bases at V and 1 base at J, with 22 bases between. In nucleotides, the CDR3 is TGTGCCACCCAGCCCGATCCAGGGTCGAGGGGCACAGATACGCAGTATTTT. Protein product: CATQPDPGSRGTDTQYF.

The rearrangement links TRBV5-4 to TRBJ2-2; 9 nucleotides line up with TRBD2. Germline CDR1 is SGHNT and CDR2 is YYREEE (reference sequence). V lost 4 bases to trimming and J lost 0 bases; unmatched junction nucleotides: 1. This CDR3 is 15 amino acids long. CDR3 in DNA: TGTGCCAGCAGCAGACTAGCGGCGAACACCGGGGAGCTGTTTTTT. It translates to CASSRLAANTGELFF.

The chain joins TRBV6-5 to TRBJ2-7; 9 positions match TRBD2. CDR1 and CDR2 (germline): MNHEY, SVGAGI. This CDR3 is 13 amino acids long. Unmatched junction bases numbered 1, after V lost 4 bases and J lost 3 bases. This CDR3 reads CASSWTSVYEQYF. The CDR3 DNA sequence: TGTGCCAGCAGTTGGACTAGCGTCTACGAGCAGTACTTC.

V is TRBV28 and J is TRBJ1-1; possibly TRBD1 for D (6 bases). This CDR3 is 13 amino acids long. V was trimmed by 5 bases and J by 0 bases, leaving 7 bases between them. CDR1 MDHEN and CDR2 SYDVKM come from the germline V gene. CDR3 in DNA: TGTGCCAGCAGTACAGGGCTGAACACTGAAGCTTTCTTT. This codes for CASSTGLNTEAFF.

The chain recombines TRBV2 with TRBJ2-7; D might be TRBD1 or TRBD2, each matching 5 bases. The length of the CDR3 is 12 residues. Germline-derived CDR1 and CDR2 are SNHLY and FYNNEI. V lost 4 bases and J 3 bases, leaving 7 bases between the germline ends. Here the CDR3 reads CASSGDVYEQYF. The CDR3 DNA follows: TGTGCCAGCAGTGGGGACGTCTACGAGCAGTACTTC.